Presented here are 8 T cell receptor beta chains from one specimen sequenced in a study of control samples from healthy donors and cancer patients. Measured with immunoSEQ multiplex PCR; TCRdb has only the in-frame clones, and not every one. Here the sample spans 100,000 or so clones, 79% being singletons. The sequenced material came from blood. The origin of the receptors is a woman aged 25 to 39 in good health.

The chain links TRBV15 to TRBJ1-1; maybe TRBD1 (6 bases). Trimming pared 1 base from V and 4 bases from J, leaving 13 bases between. This CDR3 has 15 amino acids. Per the germline V gene, CDR1 is LNHNV and CDR2 is YYDKDF (reference sequence). CDR3 in DNA: TGTGCCACCAGCAGAGGATCAGGGGCCGTCACTGAAGCTTTCTTT. Its protein is CATSRGSGAVTEAFF.

In DNA form, the CDR3 reads TGTGCCAGTAGATTAACAGGATCCCAGCCCCAGCATTTT. Translating it yields CASRLTGSQPQHF. V is TRBV19 and J is TRBJ1-5; D may be TRBD1 (5 bases). Germline CDR1 and CDR2: LNHDA and SQIVND (reference sequence). V gave up 6 bases and J gave up 7 bases, with 13 bases separating them. The CDR3 is 13 amino acids.

The chain links TRBV7-9 to TRBJ2-3; 7 bases align to TRBD2. The junction had 4 bases not matched to a gene; V was cut back by 1 base and J by 3 bases. The CDR3 is 15 residues long. CDR1 SEHNR and CDR2 FQNEAQ come from the germline V gene (reference sequence). CDR3 coding DNA: TGTGCCAGCAGCTTAGTTAAGCGGGGAACAGATACGCAGTATTTT. Its protein product is CASSLVKRGTDTQYF.

The chain uses TRBV5-1 and TRBJ2-7; D may correspond to TRBD1 or TRBD2 (5 bases each). From germline, CDR1 is SGHRS and CDR2 YFSETQ. CDR3 size: 12 residues. V lost 5 bases, J lost 3 bases, and 9 bases lay in between. In DNA form, the CDR3 reads TGCGCCAGCAGTATTGGGGGCTACGAGCAGTACTTC. It is translated as CASSIGGYEQYF. The full variable domain, its missing parts supplied by reference TRBV5-1 and TRBJ2-7, is KAGVTQTPRYLIKTRGQQVTLSCSPISGHRSVSWYQQTPGQGLQFLFEYFSETQRNKGNFPGRFSGRQFSNSRSEMNVSTLELGDSALYLCASSIGGYEQYFGPGTRLTVT.

This sequence joins TRBV5-1 and TRBJ2-7; TRBD1 matches at 9 bases. V shed 2 bases, J shed 4 bases, and the junction held 4 bases outside the gene matches. Germline values: CDR1 SGHRS, CDR2 YFSETQ. CDR3 length: 14 amino acids. CDR3 region: CASSFGTGSYEQYF. Here the CDR3 DNA reads TGCGCCAGCAGCTTTGGGACAGGGTCTTACGAGCAGTACTTC.

CDR3 loop: CSVEQSTGNYGYTF. CDR3 in DNA: TGCAGCGTTGAACAGTCCACAGGGAACTATGGCTACACCTTC. V gene TRBV29-1 combines with J gene TRBJ1-2; D might be TRBD1 (6 bases). Germline CDR1 and CDR2: SQVTM and ANQGSEA. This CDR3 contains 14 residues. With 2 bases removed from V and 2 bases from J, the gap between germline ends came to 12 bases. The full variable domain, completed using reference TRBV29-1 and TRBJ1-2, is SAVISQKPSRDICQRGTSLTIQCQVDSQVTMMFWYRQQPGQSLTLIATANQGSEATYESGFVIDKFPISRPNLTFSTLTVSNMSPEDSSIYLCSVEQSTGNYGYTFGSGTRLTVV.

This chain links TRBV5-4 with TRBJ2-5, with D perhaps matching TRBD1 (6 bases). The germline gives CDR1 SGHNT, CDR2 YYREEE (reference sequence). This CDR3 has 16 residues. The V and J ends lost 0 bases and 2 bases respectively, with 14 bases between them. CDR3 nucleotides: TGTGCCAGCAGCTTGGGGACAGACCGCGGGCAAGAGACCCAGTACTTC. Translating gives CASSLGTDRGQETQYF. Together with reference TRBV5-4 and TRBJ2-5, the CDR3 gives the full variable domain: ETGVTQSPTHLIKTRGQQVTLRCSSQSGHNTVSWYQQALGQGPQFIFQYYREEENGRGNFPPRFSGLQFPNYSSELNVNALELDDSALYLCASSLGTDRGQETQYFGPGTRLLVL.

The chain joins TRBV11-2 to TRBJ2-1; TRBD2 might be the D (5 bases). The V gene lost 2 bases and the J gene lost 8 bases, with 10 bases spanning the gap. The germline V gene encodes CDR1 SGHAT and CDR2 FQNNGV. This CDR3 comprises 13 residues. CDR3: CASSLQLADEQFF. In DNA form, the CDR3 reads TGTGCCAGCAGCTTACAGCTAGCCGATGAGCAGTTCTTC.